This paragraph reports one T cell receptor beta chain. Its cognate antigen is unknown. Germline lookup yields CDR1 MDHEN and CDR2 SYDVKM. The V end was cut by 8 bases, the J end by 7 bases, with 17 bases between. This CDR3 spans 13 amino acids. Samples were taken several times over chemoradiotherapy. The sample belongs to a study of chemoradiotherapy in HPV16-positive cancers. In the study overall: Candidate HPV-specific T-cell clones and common TCR motifs came from functional assays in two HPV16-positive patients.

Study-wide findings and caveats: In HPV16-positive patients, HPV-responsive T-cell expansion tracked better recurrence-free survival. Candidate HPV-specific clones and E7-related TCR motifs grew in tumor during treatment.

The repertoire was sequenced with immunoSEQ multiplex PCR; TCRdb's copy has only in-frame clones and lacks some. This table has 9,000 to 15,000 clones, around three fifths appearing once. The chain uses TRBV28 and TRBJ1-2, with D unresolved. This material was collected from a patient who underwent chemoradiotherapy. This clonotype originated in a human donor with HPV-associated anogenital cancer. The CDR3 coding sequence is TGTGCCAGCGGACTCCCGATGCGCGGTGGCTACACCTTC. Encoded protein: CASGLPMRGGYTF.